Listed here are 13 T cell receptor beta chains from one sample, sequenced in a study of blood T cell repertoires in COVID-19. Repertoires were generated with immunoSEQ multiplex PCR, while TCRdb's copy carries only in-frame clones and drops some. This table has about 220,000 clones, approximately 84% appearing once. Sample: peripheral blood. Source of these receptors: a woman aged 55-69 years with acute or convalescent COVID-19.

The V call is TRBV2, the J call TRBJ2-2; TRBD2 aligns across 7 bases. After removal of 6 bases from V and 6 bases from J, the junction contained 7 bases not matched to a gene. This CDR3 has 14 amino acids. The V gene's germline CDR1 is SNHLY and CDR2 FYNNEI. CDR3 amino acids: CASSPTGGPGELFF. DNA of the CDR3: TGTGCCAGCAGCCCAACGGGGGGTCCCGGGGAGCTGTTTTTT.

The rearrangement uses TRBV25-1 and TRBJ2-1; the D gene is possibly TRBD1 (5 bases). The length of the CDR3 is 15 residues. V lost 3 bases and J 7 bases, leaving 16 bases between the germline ends. CDR1 and CDR2 from the germline V gene are MGHDK and SYGVNS. DNA for the CDR3: TGTGCCAGCAGTGAGGGCGCAGGGCCCCGGAATGAGCAGTTCTTC. It is translated as CASSEGAGPRNEQFF.

This chain uses TRBV19 with TRBJ1-5, with a possible D match to TRBD1 (6 bases). V lost 0 bases and J lost 1, with 10 bases in between. The CDR3 length is 16 residues. Looked up from germline, CDR1 is LNHDA and CDR2 is SQIVND (reference sequence). The CDR3 nucleotides are TGTGCCAGTAGTATAGAGGGGGCGCGGAGCAATCAGCCCCAGCATTTT. Translating it yields CASSIEGARSNQPQHF.

The chain joins TRBV4-1 to TRBJ2-5, with 7 bases that match TRBD2. The CDR3 length is 15 residues. Germline V gene data show CDR1 as MGHRA and CDR2 as YSYEKL. V trimming: 2 bases; J trimming: 2 bases; junction bases outside the gene matches: 5. The CDR3 bases are TGCGCCAGCAGCCAACGGGGACTATCGCAAGAGACCCAGTACTTC. This encodes CASSQRGLSQETQYF.

The chain combines TRBV4-1 with TRBJ2-7; 10 nucleotides align to TRBD2. Germline V gene data show CDR1 as MGHRA and CDR2 as YSYEKL. This CDR3 region has 17 residues. Losses at the gene ends were 3 bases for V and 1 base for J; bases not matched to a gene: 9. The CDR3 DNA reads TGCGCCAGCAGCCATCCTACTCTAGCGGGGGTTTCCTACGAGCAGTACTTC. This codes for CASSHPTLAGVSYEQYF.

The rearrangement links TRBV2 to TRBJ2-2, with 10 nucleotides matching TRBD2. Germline V gene lookup returns CDR1 SNHLY and CDR2 FYNNEI. V was clipped by 6 bases and J by 6 bases; unmatched bases: 7. The CDR3 consists of 15 residues. The CDR3 bases are TGTGCCAGCAGACTTAGCGGGGGGTTCGCCGGGGAGCTGTTTTTT. Translation gives CASRLSGGFAGELFF.

The CDR3 loop is CASSLDRLNTEAFF. Here the CDR3 DNA reads TGTGCCAGCAGCCTAGACAGATTGAACACTGAAGCTTTCTTT. This rearrangement joins TRBV6-6 to TRBJ1-1; D is possibly TRBD1 (5 bases). Per the germline V gene, CDR1 is MNHNY and CDR2 is SVGAGI (reference sequence). The CDR3 length is 14 residues. Trimming removed 6 bases from V and 0 bases from J, with 11 bases in between.

The chain uses TRBV2 and TRBJ2-1; TRBD2 matches at 9 bases. CDR1 and CDR2 (germline): SNHLY, FYNNEI. J lost 0 bases, V lost 8 bases, and 5 bases had no gene match. The CDR3 is 15 residues long. CDR3 residues: CASGTSGRSYNEQFF. The CDR3 DNA follows: TGTGCCAGCGGAACTAGCGGGCGCTCCTACAATGAGCAGTTCTTC.

This rearrangement joins TRBV10-3 to TRBJ2-3; D unresolved. Germline values: CDR1 ENHRY, CDR2 SYGVKD. The V gene lost 10 bases and the J gene lost 5 bases, with 10 bases spanning the gap. The CDR3 has 11 amino acids. This chain's CDR3 is CASRLGDTQYF. The DNA of the CDR3 is TGTGCCAGCCGACTGGGAGATACGCAGTATTTT.

The CDR3 region has the DNA TGTGCCAGCAGAACACAGGGGCTCCCTCCGAACTACACCTTC. Encoded protein: CASRTQGLPPNYTF. This chain connects TRBV6-5 to TRBJ1-2; TRBD1 aligns across 7 bases. Germline loops: CDR1 MNHEY, CDR2 SVGAGI. The CDR3 is 14 amino acids. Trimming removed 6 bases from V and 10 bases from J; junction bases left unmatched: 14.

CDR3 protein: CASSTTGVTEAFF. As DNA, the CDR3 is TGTGCCAGCAGTACAACAGGGGTCACTGAAGCTTTCTTT. The gene calls are TRBV2 and TRBJ1-1, with 7 bases that match TRBD1. There are 13 residues in the CDR3. V gave up 5 bases and J gave up 4 bases; unmatched junction bases: 4. Per germline, CDR1 SNHLY and CDR2 FYNNEI.

The chain links TRBV10-3 to TRBJ1-2; TRBD1 is a possible D gene (5 bases). The length of the CDR3 is 13 residues. V was shortened by 6 bases and J by 0 bases, with 8 bases between the two germline ends. CDR1 and CDR2 from the germline V gene are ENHRY and SYGVKD. Here the CDR3 DNA reads TGTGCCATCAGACCGACAGCTAACTATGGCTACACCTTC. Amino acids: CAIRPTANYGYTF.

This chain joins TRBV29-1 and TRBJ1-4; no clear D gene. The CDR3 is 12 residues long. CDR1 and CDR2 from the germline V gene are SQVTM and ANQGSEA. Trimming left V 7 bases short and J 7 bases short, with 13 bases between. Written as DNA, the CDR3 is TGCAGCGCCGTCAGCGAGGGTGAAAAACTGTTTTTT. It yields the protein CSAVSEGEKLFF.